This T cell receptor (beta chain) was recovered during a study of cytomegalovirus exposure and HLA in healthy donors. As for the study in general: Genotyping of roughly 400 donors showed that 80% to 85% belonged to the Caucasian-associated ancestry cluster.

General study findings and limits: Most of the CMV-associated TCR beta chains (in a later analysis) appeared to be HLA-restricted. Most subjects' HLA-A and HLA-B alleles were reportedly predicted from TCR beta sequences. A list of around 150 TCR beta chains associated with cytomegalovirus was given.

The study ran its PCR with 60 Vbeta and 13 Jbeta primers. Using immunoSEQ multiplex PCR, the repertoire was profiled, and TCRdb retains in-frame clones only, with some absent. The top ten hold around 1.6% of the sample, which has more than 110,000 clones, 65% to 80% seen once. The V gene's germline CDR1 is SGDLS and CDR2 YYNGEE. This CDR3 contains 15 residues. V lost 6 bases to trimming and J lost 0 bases, with 12 bases between them. As for this clone: The antigen is not known.

The rearrangement joins TRBV9 to TRBJ2-2; weak D call: TRBD2 (6 bases). Sequenced input: PBMCs. This receptor was taken from a woman aged 30 to 39 in good health and CMV-seronegative. CDR3 protein: CASTRSGANTGELFF. CDR3 in DNA: TGTGCCAGCACACGCTCGGGGGCGAACACCGGGGAGCTGTTTTTT.